This TCR beta chain was observed in a study of blood T cell repertoires in COVID-19. Study details: Acute and convalescent COVID-19 samples came from the United States, Italy and Spain. T cells, B-cell-depleted T cells, or PBMCs provided the cDNA or gDNA that served as material.

The CDR3 length is 13 residues. After removal of 6 bases from V and 1 base from J, the junction contained 4 bases not matched to a gene. Germline CDR1 SGHNT, CDR2 YYREEE (reference sequence). In the original workflow: Reference gene primer amplification gave estimated nucleated cell counts. Profiled with immunoSEQ multiplex PCR; TCRdb holds only in-frame clones, not every one. V, J and clone size are those of that table, while D and trimming were read from the DNA. Here the sample spans around 170,000 clones, more than 70% being singletons. The sequenced material came from peripheral blood. This receptor was obtained from a man aged 45-65 years with active or convalescent COVID-19. This rearrangement joins TRBV5-4 to TRBJ2-7; TRBD1 aligns across 7 bases. The CDR3 region has the DNA TGTGCCAGCAATCGGGACAGTTCCTACGAGCAGTACTTC. Encoded protein: CASNRDSSYEQYF. Combining the CDR3 with reference TRBV5-4 and TRBJ2-7 gives the whole variable domain ETGVTQSPTHLIKTRGQQVTLRCSSQSGHNTVSWYQQALGQGPQFIFQYYREEENGRGNFPPRFSGLQFPNYSSELNVNALELDDSALYLCASNRDSSYEQYFGPGTRLTVT.